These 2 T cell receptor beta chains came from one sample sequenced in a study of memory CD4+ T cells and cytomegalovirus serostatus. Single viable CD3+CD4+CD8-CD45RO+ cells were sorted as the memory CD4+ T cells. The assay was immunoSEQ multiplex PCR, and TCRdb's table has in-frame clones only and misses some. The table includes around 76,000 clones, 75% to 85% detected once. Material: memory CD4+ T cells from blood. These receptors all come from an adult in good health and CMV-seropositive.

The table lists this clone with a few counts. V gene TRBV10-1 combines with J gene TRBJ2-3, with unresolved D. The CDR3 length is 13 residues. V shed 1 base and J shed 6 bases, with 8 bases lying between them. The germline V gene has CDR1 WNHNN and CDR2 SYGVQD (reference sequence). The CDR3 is CASSEFFEDTQYF. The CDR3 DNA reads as TGCGCCAGCAGTGAGTTCTTTGAGGATACGCAGTATTTT.

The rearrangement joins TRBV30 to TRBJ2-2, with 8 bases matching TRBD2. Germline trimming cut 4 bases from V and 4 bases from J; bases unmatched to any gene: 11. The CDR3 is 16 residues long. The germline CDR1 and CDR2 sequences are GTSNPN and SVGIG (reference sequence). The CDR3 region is CAWTIPGLVFTGELFF. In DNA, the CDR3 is TGTGCCTGGACCATCCCGGGACTAGTTTTCACCGGGGAGCTGTTTTTT. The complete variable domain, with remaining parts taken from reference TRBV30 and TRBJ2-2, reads SQTIHQWPATLVQPVGSPLSLECTVEGTSNPNLYWYRQAAGRGLQLLFYSVGIGQISSEVPQNLSASRPQDRQFILSSKKLLLSDSGFYLCAWTIPGLVFTGELFFGEGSRLTVL.